Listed below are T cell receptor beta chains from one sample, sequenced in a study of cytomegalovirus exposure and HLA in healthy donors. Clones were read by immunoSEQ multiplex PCR, and TCRdb kept only the in-frame ones, dropping some. The table includes under 120,000 clones, roughly 85% detected once. The sequencing input was PBMCs. These receptors were collected from a middle-aged woman in good health and CMV-seronegative. The CDR3 runs from the conserved cysteine through the conserved F or W. D genes are given only for firm matches. The size entry is marked missing in some rows and otherwise reads once, few, many or a size class.

CDR3nt: TGTGCCAGCAGTCCCCGACAGGGGGTCTCATCTGGGGCCAACGTCCTGACTTTC; CDR3aa: CASSPRQGVSSGANVLTF; abundance: .; d_gene: TRBD1; j_gene: TRBJ2-6; v_gene: TRBV28
CDR3nt: TGCGCCAGCAGCCAAGGGACTAGCGGTGGAGATACGCAGTATTTT; CDR3aa: CASSQGTSGGDTQYF; abundance: .; d_gene: TRBD2; j_gene: TRBJ2-3; v_gene: TRBV4-3
CDR3nt: TGTGCCAGCAGTTTGGCGGGGGCAGGGGAAAAACTGTTTTTT; CDR3aa: CASSLAGAGEKLFF; abundance: once; d_gene: .; j_gene: TRBJ1-4; v_gene: TRBV28
CDR3nt: TGCAGCGTTGAACAGAACACTGAAGCTTTCTTT; CDR3aa: CSVEQNTEAFF; abundance: .; d_gene: .; j_gene: TRBJ1-1; v_gene: TRBV29-1
CDR3nt: TGTGCCAGCAGCTTCGGGACTAGCGGGAGTGAGGATACGCAGTATTTT; CDR3aa: CASSFGTSGSEDTQYF; abundance: .; d_gene: TRBD2; j_gene: TRBJ2-3; v_gene: TRBV7-2
CDR3nt: TGTGCCACCAGCAGAGAACTCCAGCAGGGTGAGCAGTTCTTC; CDR3aa: CATSRELQQGEQFF; abundance: few; d_gene: .; j_gene: TRBJ2-1; v_gene: TRBV15
CDR3nt: TGTGCCAGCAGCCCCGCTCGGCAGGGAGGGACGGGGGGATATGAAAAACTGTTTTTT; CDR3aa: CASSPARQGGTGGYEKLFF; abundance: .; d_gene: .; j_gene: TRBJ1-4; v_gene: TRBV27
CDR3nt: TGCGCCAGCAGCCCGCCGGACAGGGACTACGAGCAGTACTTC; CDR3aa: CASSPPDRDYEQYF; abundance: .; d_gene: TRBD1; j_gene: TRBJ2-7; v_gene: TRBV4-3
CDR3nt: TGCGCCAGCAGCTTGAGACAGCGCTACACAGATACGCAGTATTTT; CDR3aa: CASSLRQRYTDTQYF; abundance: .; d_gene: .; j_gene: TRBJ2-3; v_gene: TRBV5-1
CDR3nt: TGCGCCAGCAGCCAAGATGTAGGGCCCAGGGAAAGGGGCTACACCTTC; CDR3aa: CASSQDVGPRERGYTF; abundance: .; d_gene: .; j_gene: TRBJ1-2; v_gene: TRBV4-3
CDR3nt: TGTGCCAGCAGCTTAGGCAGACAGGGTAGGCCTTTCTTT; CDR3aa: CASSLGRQGRPFF; abundance: .; d_gene: TRBD1; j_gene: TRBJ1-1; v_gene: TRBV13
CDR3nt: TGTGCCAGCAGCTTAGAACTATCAGATACGCAGTATTTT; CDR3aa: CASSLELSDTQYF; abundance: .; d_gene: .; j_gene: TRBJ2-3; v_gene: TRBV7-8
CDR3nt: TGCGCCAGCAGCTTGGGTTACCGCCGGGGAGAGACCCAGTACTTC; CDR3aa: CASSLGYRRGETQYF; abundance: .; d_gene: .; j_gene: TRBJ2-5; v_gene: TRBV5-1
CDR3nt: TGTGCCAGCAGCTTAGGGCAGGGGATCACTGGAAACACCATATATTTT; CDR3aa: CASSLGQGITGNTIYF; abundance: few; d_gene: .; j_gene: TRBJ1-3; v_gene: TRBV11-2
CDR3nt: TGTGCCAGCAGCCACAAGGTCGGGGGGAACACTGAAGCTTTCTTT; CDR3aa: CASSHKVGGNTEAFF; abundance: few; d_gene: .; j_gene: TRBJ1-1; v_gene: TRBV28
CDR3nt: TGTGCCAGCAGCCCGGAGTGGAGCACAGATACGCAGTATTTT; CDR3aa: CASSPEWSTDTQYF; abundance: .; d_gene: .; j_gene: TRBJ2-3; v_gene: TRBV7-8
CDR3nt: TGTGCCAGCACCCCTACGGAGGGAAGAGACAACGAGCAGTTCTTC; CDR3aa: CASTPTEGRDNEQFF; abundance: once; d_gene: .; j_gene: TRBJ2-1; v_gene: TRBV7-8